The entry below gives a single T cell receptor (beta chain) sequence along with its context. No antigen is known for it. Clones were read by immunoSEQ multiplex PCR, and TCRdb kept only the in-frame ones, dropping some. The sample lists 9,500 to 14,000 clones, 81% seen once, with around 21% in the top ten. The germline V gene has CDR1 LNHDA and CDR2 SQIVND (reference sequence). V shed 9 bases, J shed 6 bases, and the junction held 5 bases outside the gene matches. The CDR3 contains 12 residues. These data are taken from a study of cytotoxic CD8 clonotypes in ibrutinib-treated CLL. Regarding the study as a whole: Treatment saw public clonotypes, which were uncommon, either contract or stay stable.

The source is a human donor with chronic lymphocytic leukemia. The chain joins TRBV19 to TRBJ1-5, with TRBD1 identical over 7 bases. The specimen comprised PBMCs, sampled at disease progression, from a patient treated with ibrutinib. The CDR3 sequence is CASGQVGQPQHF. CDR3 coding DNA: TGTGCCAGCGGACAGGTCGGTCAGCCCCAGCATTTT.